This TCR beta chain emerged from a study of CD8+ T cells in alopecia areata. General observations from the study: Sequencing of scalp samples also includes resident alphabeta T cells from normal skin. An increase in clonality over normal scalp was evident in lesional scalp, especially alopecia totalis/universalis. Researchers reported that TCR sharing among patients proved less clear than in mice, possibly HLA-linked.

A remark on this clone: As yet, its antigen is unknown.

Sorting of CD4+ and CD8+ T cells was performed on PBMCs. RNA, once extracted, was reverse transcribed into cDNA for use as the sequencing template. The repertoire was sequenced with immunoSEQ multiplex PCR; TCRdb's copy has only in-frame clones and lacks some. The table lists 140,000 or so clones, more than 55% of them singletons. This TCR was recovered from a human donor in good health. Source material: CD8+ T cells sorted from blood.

CDR3 amino acids: CASSPSPSEQYF. The CDR3 nucleotides are TGTGCCAGCAGCCCTAGCCCCTCCGAGCAGTACTTC. The chain carries TRBV7-9 and TRBJ2-7; maybe TRBD2 (5 bases). Germline V CDR1 and CDR2: SEHNR, FQNEAQ (reference sequence). The CDR3 has 12 residues. V was shortened by 5 bases and J by 6 bases, with 11 bases between the two germline ends.